This record covers a single TCR beta chain. Its specificity is not known. The data stem from a study of Tregs in tolerant kidney transplant recipients. Overall study findings and caveats: In tolerant patients, donor-specific Tregs outgrew total Tregs, suggesting antigen-driven expansion. Validation in larger populations is needed because few patients were studied. Biological reproducibility was not directly addressed in this study.

Trimming stripped 2 bases from V and 8 bases from J, with 19 bases between. This CDR3 region has 15 residues. Germline V gene lookup returns CDR1 SGHTA and CDR2 FQGTGA. The method was immunoSEQ multiplex PCR; TCRdb's version includes in-frame clones alone and lacks a portion of them. The data contain around 86,000 clones, 91% of them seen just once; the ten biggest clones take up 1.6%. Recipients received nonmyeloablative bone marrow transplants from related graft donors, with transient mixed chimerism. Unstimulated Tregs (CD4+CD25+CD127-) and CD4+CD25- non-Tregs were sorted from PBMCs. The source of this sequence is a human patient who received a combined kidney and bone marrow transplant. Some of these T cells may belong to the graft donor. The rearrangement joins TRBV7-3 to TRBJ2-7; D perhaps matches TRBD2 (6 bases). Here the sequenced sample was CD4+ T cells from blood (PBMCs), taken 24 months after the transplant. The CDR3 loop reads CASSLFPGQGLKQYF. In DNA form, the CDR3 reads TGTGCCAGCAGCTTATTCCCAGGTCAGGGACTCAAGCAGTACTTC.